This passage covers 8 T cell receptor beta chains from one sample sequenced in a study of T cell responses to AZD1222 COVID-19 vaccine (dated by TCRdb to the early 2020s). To prepare the library, the immunoSEQ multiplex PCR assay was applied. Drawn from immuneACCESS, this table holds only the in-frame rearrangements with V and J called that TCRdb kept. Clones are partly lost; checked studies trace under half to an unresolved V gene and leave the rest unexplained. The table for this sample lists about 160,000 clones; approximately 88% of them were counted only once. Of the sample, about 4.3% falls within the top ten clones. The intended sense of this specimen's time point label: about 28 days (+/-7) after the second vaccine dose. The source material was peripheral blood, sampled 28 days after the second AZD1222 dose. Source of these receptors: an adult who received the AZD1222 COVID-19 vaccine.

Concerning this clone itself: Other DNA variants within this sample encode the same CDR3. The J gene is TRBJ1-5, the V gene TRBV6-5; D ambiguous. The CDR3 length is 12 residues. The germline gives CDR1 MNHEY, CDR2 SVGAGI. The germline V and J ends were trimmed by 0 bases and 6 bases, with 3 bases remaining between them. CDR3 residues: CASSYSGQPQHF. DNA of the CDR3: TGTGCCAGCAGTTACTCTGGTCAGCCCCAGCATTTT.

This clone was observed a handful of times. V is TRBV11-2 and J is TRBJ2-7, with unresolved D. Between the trimmed V and J ends, which lost 4 bases and 0 bases, there was a span of 4 bases. This CDR3 has 12 residues. Looked up from germline, CDR1 is SGHAT and CDR2 is FQNNGV. The DNA of the CDR3 is TGTGCCAGCAGCTGGGTCTCCTACGAGCAGTACTTC. This codes for CASSWVSYEQYF.

The gene calls are TRBV5-6 and TRBJ1-2, with D hard to call. Germline V gives CDR1 SGHDT, CDR2 YYEEEE. Deletions cut 0 bases from V and 8 bases from J, with 14 bases between. CDR3 size: 14 residues. The CDR3 nucleotides are TGTGCCAGCAGCTTGGTGGATGTGGGAAGGGGCTACACCTTC. Its translation: CASSLVDVGRGYTF. The full variable domain, with the rest looked up from reference TRBV5-6 and TRBJ1-2, is DAGVTQSPTHLIKTRGQQVTLRCSPKSGHDTVSWYQQALGQGPQFIFQYYEEEERQRGNFPDRFSGHQFPNYSSELNVNALLLGDSALYLCASSLVDVGRGYTFGSGTRLTVV.

The V call is TRBV12-3 or TRBV12-4, the J call TRBJ1-2; TRBD1 might be the D (6 bases). This CDR3 contains 12 residues. The ends were cut back, 7 bases at V and 3 bases at J, with 9 bases in the middle. The CDR3 protein is CASTTGYYGYTF. CDR3 bases: TGTGCCAGCACCACAGGGTACTATGGCTACACCTTC.

The chain recombines TRBV5-5 with TRBJ1-1; TRBD1 agrees at 7 bases. The V gene end was trimmed by 0 bases and the J gene end by 0 bases; junction bases not matched to a gene: 5. Germline CDR1 reads SGHKS; CDR2 reads YYEKEE (reference sequence). The CDR3 runs 16 residues. CDR3 nucleotides: TGTGCCAGCAGCTTGGTAGGAGGGGGCTTGAACACTGAAGCTTTCTTT. As protein: CASSLVGGGLNTEAFF.

The J gene is TRBJ2-2, the V gene TRBV29-1; weak D call: TRBD2 (5 bases). Germline CDR1 SQVTM, CDR2 ANQGSEA. V shed 2 bases and J shed 2 bases, with 15 bases lying between them. The CDR3 has 16 residues. CDR3 protein: CSVELWETPNTGELFF. The CDR3 nucleotides are TGCAGCGTTGAACTTTGGGAGACACCTAACACCGGGGAGCTGTTTTTT.

The rearrangement joins TRBV5-8 to TRBJ2-7; D not resolved. Germline V gives CDR1 SGHTS, CDR2 YDEGEE. Deletions cut 2 bases from V and 2 bases from J, with 11 bases between. There are 14 residues in the CDR3. The CDR3 coding sequence is TGTGCCAGCAGCTTAGGAGCGAACCCCTACGAGCAGTACTTC. Protein product: CASSLGANPYEQYF. The full variable domain, its missing parts supplied by reference TRBV5-8 and TRBJ2-7, is EAGVTQSPTHLIKTRGQQATLRCSPISGHTSVYWYQQALGLGLQFLLWYDEGEERNRGNFPPRFSGRQFPNYSSELNVNALELEDSALYLCASSLGANPYEQYFGPGTRLTVT.

This chain links TRBV2 with TRBJ1-2; D is ambiguous. Trimming removed 2 bases at V and 4 bases at J, with 8 bases between. The germline V gene encodes CDR1 SNHLY and CDR2 FYNNEI. This CDR3 comprises 13 residues. CDR3 nucleotides: TGTGCCAGCAGTGAATCCCCAACCTATGGCTACACCTTC. This gives the protein CASSESPTYGYTF.